These 19 T cell receptor beta chains were sequenced from one sample in a study of blood T cell repertoires in COVID-19. This table comes from immunoSEQ multiplex PCR, and its TCRdb copy is limited to in-frame clones, with some not included. The sample lists over 150,000 clones, over 70% occurring once. The sequencing sample was made of peripheral blood. These receptors were collected from a woman aged 60-75 years with acute or convalescent COVID-19.

V usage is TRBV24-1 and J usage is TRBJ1-2; no clear D gene. The CDR3 loop spans 14 amino acids. Trimming stripped 2 bases from V and 3 bases from J, with 9 bases between. Germline loops: CDR1 KGHDR, CDR2 SFDVKD. CDR3 nucleotide sequence: TGTGCCACCAGTGATTCCCAGGTCCACTATGGCTACACCTTC. It encodes CATSDSQVHYGYTF.

As regards this clone: The junction differs from germline at one of its ends, possibly a read error. The chain combines TRBV7-7 with TRBJ2-5, with 9 bases lining up with TRBD1. The CDR3 sequence is 15 residues long. Germline CDR1 and CDR2: SSHAT and FNYEAQ (reference sequence). The CDR3 is CASRARDRVGETQYF. For the CDR3, the DNA is TGTGCTAGCAGAGCCCGGGACAGGGTTGGGGAGACCCAGTACTTC. The whole variable domain, filled in from reference TRBV7-7 and TRBJ2-5, reads GAGVSQSPRYKVTKRGQDVTLRCDPISSHATLYWYQQALGQGPEFLTYFNYEAQPDKSGLPSDRFSAERPEGSISTLTIQRTEQRDSAMYRCASRARDRVGETQYFGPGTRLLVL.

The chain couples TRBV27 to TRBJ1-5; D is ambiguous. Germline V lookup: CDR1 MNHEY, CDR2 SMNVEV (reference sequence). This CDR3 is 14 amino acids long. With 2 bases removed from V and 3 bases from J, the gap between germline ends came to 8 bases. CDR3 coding DNA: TGTGCCAGCAGTTTAACGAGACTCAATCAGCCCCAGCATTTT. Protein sequence: CASSLTRLNQPQHF.

The V call is TRBV3-1 (or the pseudogene TRBV3-2), the J call TRBJ2-7, with 12 bases aligning to TRBD1. The junction had 7 bases not matched to a gene; V was cut back by 4 bases and J by 6 bases. The CDR3 has 15 residues. CDR1 is LGHDT, CDR2 YNNKEL, per germline (reference sequence). The CDR3 DNA reads TGTGCCAGCAGCCCCTTGGGACAGGGGGCGGGCGAGCAGTACTTC. This encodes CASSPLGQGAGEQYF.

The chain recombines TRBV7-2 with TRBJ2-4; perhaps TRBD1 as D (5 bases). There are 16 residues in the CDR3. The germline V gene encodes CDR1 SGHTA and CDR2 FQGNSA. V was trimmed by 1 base and J by 6 bases, leaving 16 bases between them. The CDR3 nucleotides read TGTGCCAGCAGCTTAGTTGGCCAGGGCTTCGGAAACATTCAGTACTTC. Translated: CASSLVGQGFGNIQYF. The full variable domain, in which reference TRBV7-2 and TRBJ2-4 provide the parts outside the CDR3, is GAGVSQSPSNKVTEKGKDVELRCDPISGHTALYWYRQSLGQGLEFLIYFQGNSAPDKSGLPSDRFSAERTGGSVSTLTIQRTQQEDSAVYLCASSLVGQGFGNIQYFGAGTRLSVL.

The chain couples TRBV5-1 to TRBJ2-3, with 8 bases fitting TRBD2. CDR3 length equals 14 residues. CDR1 SGHRS and CDR2 YFSETQ come from the germline V gene. J gave up 4 bases and V 2 bases, and 3 bases lay outside the gene matches. The DNA for the CDR3 is TGCGCCAGCAGCTTAACGCGGGGGGCAGATACGCAGTATTTT. This encodes CASSLTRGADTQYF. Combining the CDR3 with reference TRBV5-1 and TRBJ2-3 gives the whole variable domain KAGVTQTPRYLIKTRGQQVTLSCSPISGHRSVSWYQQTPGQGLQFLFEYFSETQRNKGNFPGRFSGRQFSNSRSEMNVSTLELGDSALYLCASSLTRGADTQYFGPGTRLTVL.

The rearrangement uses TRBV6-5 and TRBJ2-3; possible D gene TRBD2, 5 bases. Trimming took 10 bases from V and 1 from J, leaving 9 bases between them. Germline V lookup: CDR1 MNHEY, CDR2 SVGAGI. This CDR3 has 12 residues. The CDR3 is CATGLRTDTQYF. CDR3 bases: TGTGCCACCGGACTCCGCACAGATACGCAGTATTTT.

The chain has TRBV6-5 and TRBJ2-5; 9 bases line up with TRBD2. Losses at the gene ends were 6 bases for V and 4 bases for J; bases not matched to a gene: 9. Germline CDR1 reads MNHEY; CDR2 reads SVGAGI. The CDR3 runs to 15 residues. The CDR3 reads CASRLGLARRETQYF. The CDR3, as DNA: TGTGCCAGCAGACTAGGACTAGCGAGGCGAGAGACCCAGTACTTC.

This clone was counted a single time. This sequence joins TRBV7-2 and TRBJ1-1; D may be TRBD1 (6 bases). The length of the CDR3 is 15 residues. The V end lost 5 bases, the J end lost 0 bases, and 13 bases lay between the germline ends. Germline-derived CDR1 and CDR2 are SGHTA and FQGNSA. The CDR3, as DNA: TGTGCCAGCAGCCTCCGACAGGCTGTGAACACTGAAGCTTTCTTT. Translated: CASSLRQAVNTEAFF.

This chain uses TRBV7-2 with TRBJ1-3; D not certain. The CDR3 is made up of 15 amino acids. V gave up 5 bases and J gave up 2 bases, with 13 bases separating them. Germline V gene data show CDR1 as SGHTA and CDR2 as FQGNSA. In nucleotides, the CDR3 is TGTGCCAGCAGCCCCCAGTCGCCCCCTGGAAACACCATATATTTT. Protein sequence: CASSPQSPPGNTIYF.

The chain employs TRBV5-1 and TRBJ2-1, with 9 bases lining up with TRBD2. The germline CDR1 and CDR2 sequences are SGHRS and YFSETQ. V trimming: 1 base; J trimming: 3 bases; junction bases outside the gene matches: 2. The CDR3 contains 15 residues. CDR3 nucleotides: TGCGCCAGCAGCTTGCAAGCGGGGGGCTACAATGAGCAGTTCTTC. It codes for CASSLQAGGYNEQFF.

This chain uses TRBV14 with TRBJ2-7; D possibly corresponds to TRBD1 (6 bases). The CDR3 is 13 residues long. V was pared by 4 bases and J by 7 bases, with 14 bases between. Per germline, CDR1 SGHDN and CDR2 FVKESK. The CDR3 loop is CASSLGQLTEQYF. The CDR3 nucleotides are TGTGCCAGCAGCCTAGGACAGCTTACGGAGCAGTACTTC.

The J gene is TRBJ1-2, the V gene TRBV2, with D uncertain. Germline lookup yields CDR1 SNHLY and CDR2 FYNNEI. Trimming took off 10 bases at V and 4 bases at J, with 25 bases between the two ends. CDR3 length: 16 residues. The CDR3 coding sequence is TGTGCCACCGCAAGGAATCAGCGATTAAGGAGCTATGGCTACACCTTC. Its translation is CATARNQRLRSYGYTF.

The chain employs TRBV7-8 and TRBJ1-1; 8 nucleotides align to TRBD1. The CDR3 consists of 16 residues. V lost 1 base to trimming and J lost 0 bases; unmatched junction nucleotides: 4. From germline, CDR1 is SGHVS and CDR2 FQNEAQ. The CDR3 spells CASSLGGTGMNTEAFF. The CDR3 DNA sequence: TGTGCCAGCAGCTTAGGGGGGACAGGCATGAACACTGAAGCTTTCTTT. The variable domain in full, with the rest retrieved from reference TRBV7-8 and TRBJ1-1, is GAGVSQSPRYKVAKRGQDVALRCDPISGHVSLFWYQQALGQGPEFLTYFQNEAQLDKSGLPSDRFFAERPEGSVSTLKIQRTQQEDSAVYLCASSLGGTGMNTEAFFGQGTRLTVV.

DNA of the CDR3: TGTGCCACTGCTAGGGACAGAGGCTACGAGCAGTACTTC. Translated, it gives CATARDRGYEQYF. The rearrangement links TRBV24-1 to TRBJ2-7; the match to TRBD1 covers 7 bases. Per the germline V gene, CDR1 is KGHDR and CDR2 is SFDVKD. With V trimmed by 10 bases and J by 3 bases, 8 bases remained unmatched. The CDR3 has 13 amino acids.

The CDR3 reads CATSRDRFGVPNYGYTF. CDR3 DNA sequence: TGTGCCACCAGCAGAGATCGTTTCGGGGTTCCTAACTATGGCTACACCTTC. The chain recombines TRBV15 with TRBJ1-2; the D is unclear. CDR1 is LNHNV and CDR2 is YYDKDF in the germline V gene (reference sequence). The CDR3 length is 17 residues. V was shortened by 0 bases and J by 0 bases, with 14 bases between the two germline ends.

The DNA of the CDR3 is TGCAGTGCTAGTCTGGGAGGCTATGGCTACACCTTC. Its protein product is CSASLGGYGYTF. This chain uses TRBV20-1 with TRBJ1-2; D gene ambiguous. V shed 3 bases and J shed 4 bases, with 9 bases lying between them. Per germline, CDR1 DFQATT and CDR2 SNEGSKA (reference sequence). The CDR3 sequence is 12 residues long.

This clone appeared once. The chain employs TRBV29-1 and TRBJ1-1, with D perhaps matching TRBD1 (6 bases). Germline CDR1 is SQVTM and CDR2 is ANQGSEA. CDR3 length equals 11 residues. With 4 bases removed from V and 6 bases from J, the gap between germline ends came to 9 bases. CDR3 sequence reads: CSVVAGAEAFF. In DNA form, the CDR3 reads TGCAGCGTTGTTGCAGGGGCTGAAGCTTTCTTT.

The gene calls are TRBV9 and TRBJ1-1; TRBD1 is a possible D gene (5 bases). V dropped 0 bases and J dropped 0 bases, with 9 bases sitting between them. Germline V gene lookup returns CDR1 SGDLS and CDR2 YYNGEE. The CDR3 runs 15 residues. CDR3 nucleotide sequence: TGTGCCAGCAGCGTAGGGGCAGGGATGAACACTGAAGCTTTCTTT. Residues: CASSVGAGMNTEAFF.